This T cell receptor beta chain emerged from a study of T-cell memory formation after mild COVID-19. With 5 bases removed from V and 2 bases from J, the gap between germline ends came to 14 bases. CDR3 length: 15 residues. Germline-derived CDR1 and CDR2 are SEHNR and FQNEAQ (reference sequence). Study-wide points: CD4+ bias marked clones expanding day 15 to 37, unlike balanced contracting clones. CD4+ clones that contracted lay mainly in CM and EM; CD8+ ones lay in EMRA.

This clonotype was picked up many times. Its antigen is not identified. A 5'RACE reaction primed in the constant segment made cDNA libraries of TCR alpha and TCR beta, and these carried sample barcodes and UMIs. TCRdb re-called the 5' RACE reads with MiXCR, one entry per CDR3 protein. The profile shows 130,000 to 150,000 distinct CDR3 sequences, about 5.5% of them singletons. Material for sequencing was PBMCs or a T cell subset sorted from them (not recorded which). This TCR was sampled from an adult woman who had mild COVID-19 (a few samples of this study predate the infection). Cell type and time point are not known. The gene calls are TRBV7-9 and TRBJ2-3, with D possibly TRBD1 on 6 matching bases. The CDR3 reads CASSQGWGSTDTQYF. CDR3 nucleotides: TGTGCCAGCAGCCAGGGGTGGGGTTCCACAGATACGCAGTATTTT.